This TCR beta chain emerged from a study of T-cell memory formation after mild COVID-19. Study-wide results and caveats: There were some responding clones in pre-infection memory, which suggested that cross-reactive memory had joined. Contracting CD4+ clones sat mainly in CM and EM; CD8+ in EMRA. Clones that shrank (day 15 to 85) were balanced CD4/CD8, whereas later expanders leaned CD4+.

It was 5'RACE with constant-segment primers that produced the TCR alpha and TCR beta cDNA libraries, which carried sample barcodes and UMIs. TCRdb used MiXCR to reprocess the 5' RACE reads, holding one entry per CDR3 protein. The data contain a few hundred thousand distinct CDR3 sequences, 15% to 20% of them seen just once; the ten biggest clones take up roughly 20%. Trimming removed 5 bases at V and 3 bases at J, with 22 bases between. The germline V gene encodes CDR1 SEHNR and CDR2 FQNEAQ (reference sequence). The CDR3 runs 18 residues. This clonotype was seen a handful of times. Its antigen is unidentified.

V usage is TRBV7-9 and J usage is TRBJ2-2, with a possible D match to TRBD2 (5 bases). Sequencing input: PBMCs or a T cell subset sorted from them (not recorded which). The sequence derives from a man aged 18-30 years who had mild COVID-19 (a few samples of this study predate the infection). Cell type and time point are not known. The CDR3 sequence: CASSPGSKRRADTGELFF. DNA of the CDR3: TGTGCCAGCAGCCCGGGCTCGAAGAGGCGAGCGGACACCGGGGAGCTGTTTTTT.